This TCR beta chain comes out of a study of blood T cell repertoires in COVID-19. Background on the study: Samples representing acute and convalescent COVID-19 were sourced from the United States, Italy and Spain. Nucleic acid was either cDNA or gDNA, and it came from T cells, B-cell-depleted T cells, or PBMCs.

Details on this clone: The junction does not match germline at one end; this may be a read error.

Sequenced by immunoSEQ multiplex PCR; TCRdb stores in-frame clones only, minus some. The sample holds under 300,000 clones; 90% are singletons and the top ten take about 2%. Germline CDR1 is SGHTA and CDR2 is FQGNSA. This CDR3 is 14 amino acids long. The Seattle patients, enrolled during active infection, were followed longitudinally. This TCR came from an older woman with COVID-19, enrolled during active disease. This chain links TRBV7-2 with TRBJ2-7, with 10 bases lining up with TRBD1. The sequenced sample consisted of peripheral blood. CDR3: CASRTTGGSHEQYF. CDR3 nucleotide sequence: TGTGCCAGCAGAACGACAGGGGGCTCCCACGAGCAGTACTTC.